This TCR beta chain was recorded in a study of blood T cell repertoires in COVID-19. The overall study: Sites across the United States, Italy and Spain contributed samples from acute and convalescent COVID-19. The analysed material was cDNA or gDNA that came from T cells, B-cell-depleted T cells, or PBMCs.

This clone is a singleton in its sample. V was cut by 3 bases and J by 5 bases, with 4 bases left in between. Germline values: CDR1 KGHDR, CDR2 SFDVKD. The CDR3 spans 12 residues. How the authors handled the data: Researchers report that nucleated cell counts were estimated from reference gene primer amplification. Libraries were prepared by immunoSEQ multiplex PCR; TCRdb keeps only in-frame clonotypes and omits some of them. V, J and clone size are taken as reported in that table, and D and trimming were inferred from the DNA itself. The table shows 85,000 to 130,000 clones, with 82% occurring only once.

This TCR was sampled from a man in his 60s with acute or convalescent COVID-19. The specimen was peripheral blood. The V and J genes are TRBV24-1 and TRBJ1-5; D uncertain. CDR3 amino acids: CATSDPYQPQHF. DNA for the CDR3: TGTGCCACCAGTGATCCGTATCAGCCCCAGCATTTT.